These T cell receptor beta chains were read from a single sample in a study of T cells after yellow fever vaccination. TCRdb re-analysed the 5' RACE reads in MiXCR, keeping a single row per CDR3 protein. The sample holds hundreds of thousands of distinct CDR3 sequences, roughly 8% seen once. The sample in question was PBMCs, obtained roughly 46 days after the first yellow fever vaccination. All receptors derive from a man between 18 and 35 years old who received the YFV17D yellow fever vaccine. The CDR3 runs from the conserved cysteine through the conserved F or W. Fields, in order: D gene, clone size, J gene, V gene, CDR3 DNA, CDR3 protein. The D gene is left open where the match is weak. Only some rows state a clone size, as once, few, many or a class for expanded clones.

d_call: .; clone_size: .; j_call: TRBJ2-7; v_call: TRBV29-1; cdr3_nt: TGCAGCGTTGAAGATATGAGTTACGAGCAGTACTTC; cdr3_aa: CSVEDMSYEQYF
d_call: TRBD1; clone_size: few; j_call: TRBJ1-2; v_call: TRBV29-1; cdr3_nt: TGCAGCGTTGATTCCGGGACAGGGGCCCACAACTATTATGGCTACACCTTC; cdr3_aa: CSVDSGTGAHNYYGYTF
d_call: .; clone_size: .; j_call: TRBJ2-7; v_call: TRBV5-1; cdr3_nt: TGCGCCAGCAGCTTGAGGCAGGGAAGATGGGAGCAGTACTTC; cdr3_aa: CASSLRQGRWEQYF
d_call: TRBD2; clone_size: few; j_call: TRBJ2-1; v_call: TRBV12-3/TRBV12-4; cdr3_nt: TGTGCCAGCAGCCTACTCATCCAGGGACTAGCGGATACCTACAATGAGCAGTTCTTC; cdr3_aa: CASSLLIQGLADTYNEQFF
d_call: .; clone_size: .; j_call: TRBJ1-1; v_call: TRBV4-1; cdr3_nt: TGCGCCAGCGGACGAGCAGGGGTATACACTGAAGCTTTCTTT; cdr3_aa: CASGRAGVYTEAFF
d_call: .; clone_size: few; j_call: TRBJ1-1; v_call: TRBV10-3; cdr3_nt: TGTGCCATCAGTGAGTACAGGGCGAACACTGAAGCTTTCTTT; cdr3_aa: CAISEYRANTEAFF
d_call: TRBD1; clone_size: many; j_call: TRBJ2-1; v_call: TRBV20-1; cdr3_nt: TGCAGTGCTGCCTCCGGGACAGTGAGCTACAATGAGCAGTTCTTC; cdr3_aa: CSAASGTVSYNEQFF
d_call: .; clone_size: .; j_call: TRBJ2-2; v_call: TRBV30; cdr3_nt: TGTGCCTGGAGTGTACTAACCGGGGAGCTGTTTTTT; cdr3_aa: CAWSVLTGELFF
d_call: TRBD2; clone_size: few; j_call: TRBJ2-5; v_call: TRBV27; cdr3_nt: TGTGCCAGCAGTCTCGGACTAGCGGGAGCACGGGGGACCCAGTACTTC; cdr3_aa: CASSLGLAGARGTQYF
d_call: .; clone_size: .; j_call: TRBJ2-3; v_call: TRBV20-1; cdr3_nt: TGCAGTGCCTACCGAATGGAGACAGATACGCAGTATTTT; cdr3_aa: CSAYRMETDTQYF
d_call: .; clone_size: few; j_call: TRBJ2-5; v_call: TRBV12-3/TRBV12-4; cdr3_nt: TGTGCCAGCAGTTTAGGAGGCCGAAACCAAGAGACCCAGTACTTC; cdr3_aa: CASSLGGRNQETQYF
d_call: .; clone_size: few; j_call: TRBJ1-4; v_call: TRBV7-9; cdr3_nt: TGTGCCAGCAGGCTTTCGGCTGGGGAAAAACTGTTTTTT; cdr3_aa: CASRLSAGEKLFF
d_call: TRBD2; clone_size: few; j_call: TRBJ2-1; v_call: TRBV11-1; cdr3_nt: TGTGCCAGCAGGGAAATTCCCGGGACTAGCGGGGGATACAATGAGCAGTTCTTC; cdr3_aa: CASREIPGTSGGYNEQFF
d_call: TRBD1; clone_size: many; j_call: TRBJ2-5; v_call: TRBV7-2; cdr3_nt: TGTGCCAGCAGCTTAGCTCGGACAGGGGGATCGGAGACCCAGTACTTC; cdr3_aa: CASSLARTGGSETQYF
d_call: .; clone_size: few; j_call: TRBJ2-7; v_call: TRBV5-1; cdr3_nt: TGCGCCAGCAGCTATAGCGGTTCCTACGAGCAGTACTTC; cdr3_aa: CASSYSGSYEQYF
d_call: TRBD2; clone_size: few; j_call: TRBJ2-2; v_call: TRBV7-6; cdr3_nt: TGTGCCAGCAGCTTAGCTAGCGGGGGACCCACCGGGGAGCTGTTTTTT; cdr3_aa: CASSLASGGPTGELFF
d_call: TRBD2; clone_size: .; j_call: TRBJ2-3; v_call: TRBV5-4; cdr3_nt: TGTGCCAGCAGTAGCCGGGAGGGGGCAGATACGCAGTATTTT; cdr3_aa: CASSSREGADTQYF
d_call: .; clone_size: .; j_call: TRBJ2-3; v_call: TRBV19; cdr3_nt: TGTGCCAGTAGTATAGATGGGCGGCAATACAAGACGGATACGCAGTATTTT; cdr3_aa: CASSIDGRQYKTDTQYF